Shown below are 12 T cell receptor beta chains from a single sample sequenced in a study of blood T cell repertoires in COVID-19. This table comes from immunoSEQ multiplex PCR, and its TCRdb copy is limited to in-frame clones, with some not included. Among about 230,000 clones listed, roughly 90% were seen once. Material: PBMCs or T cells enriched from blood (not recorded which). The receptors come from a woman between 25 and 40 years old with acute COVID-19.

The rearrangement uses TRBV24-1 and TRBJ1-2; the D gene is possibly TRBD1 (6 bases). From germline, CDR1 is KGHDR and CDR2 SFDVKD. Trimming stripped 4 bases from V and 7 bases from J, with 12 bases between. CDR3 length: 13 amino acids. The CDR3 DNA reads as TGTGCCACCAGTGACGTGACAGGTTTTGGCTACACCTTC. It encodes CATSDVTGFGYTF.

The chain recombines TRBV19 with TRBJ1-3; the match to TRBD1 covers 10 bases. The CDR3 extends over 16 amino acids. Germline V gene data show CDR1 as LNHDA and CDR2 as SQIVND (reference sequence). V lost 5 bases and J lost 3; bases outside the gene matches: 7. The CDR3 DNA reads as TGTGCCAGTAGTCCCCAGGACAGGGGGAATGGAAACACCATATATTTT. This translates into CASSPQDRGNGNTIYF.

The chain is built from TRBV18 and TRBJ2-7; the match to TRBD1 covers 8 bases. Unmatched junction bases numbered 4, after V lost 6 bases and J lost 6 bases. The CDR3 runs 12 residues. Germline V gene lookup returns CDR1 KGHSH and CDR2 LQKENI. The CDR3: CASSKQGGEQYF. The CDR3 DNA reads TGTGCCAGCTCTAAACAGGGGGGCGAGCAGTACTTC.

The table lists this clone with a count of one. The chain links TRBV28 to TRBJ2-5, with no clear D. V was cut by 2 bases and J by 5 bases, with 6 bases left in between. This CDR3 spans 12 amino acids. Per the germline V gene, CDR1 is MDHEN and CDR2 is SYDVKM. CDR3 bases: TGTGCCAGCAGTTTAATACGGGAGACCCAGTACTTC. Amino acids: CASSLIRETQYF.

The rearrangement uses TRBV30 and TRBJ2-5, with D possibly being TRBD2 (5 bases). Looked up from germline, CDR1 is GTSNPN and CDR2 is SVGIG (reference sequence). The CDR3 runs 14 residues. Trimming shortened V by 0 bases and J by 3 bases, and 11 bases separated the two germline ends. In DNA form, the CDR3 reads TGTGCCTGGAGTGTAGGACTGGATGAAGAGACCCAGTACTTC. Its translation: CAWSVGLDEETQYF.

The gene calls are TRBV28 and TRBJ2-7; possibly TRBD1 for D (6 bases). The V end lost 7 bases, the J end lost 6 bases, and 22 bases lay between the germline ends. Germline CDR1 and CDR2: MDHEN and SYDVKM. CDR3 size: 15 residues. The CDR3 here is CASTKTGPPTREQYF. For the CDR3, the DNA is TGTGCCAGCACCAAGACAGGCCCTCCGACACGCGAGCAGTACTTC. Complete variable domain (other parts from reference TRBV28 and TRBJ2-7): DVKVTQSSRYLVKRTGEKVFLECVQDMDHENMFWYRQDPGLGLRLIYFSYDVKMKEKGDIPEGYSVSREKKERFSLILESASTNQTSMYLCASTKTGPPTREQYFGPGTRLTVT.

The chain uses TRBV5-1 and TRBJ2-1; D perhaps matches TRBD1 (6 bases). Germline CDR1 and CDR2: SGHRS and YFSETQ. V lost 1 base and J lost 6, with 14 bases in between. The CDR3 contains 15 residues. The CDR3 spells CASSLTTGPLNEQFF. CDR3 DNA: TGCGCCAGCAGCTTGACGACAGGACCCCTCAATGAGCAGTTCTTC. The full variable domain, completed using reference TRBV5-1 and TRBJ2-1, is KAGVTQTPRYLIKTRGQQVTLSCSPISGHRSVSWYQQTPGQGLQFLFEYFSETQRNKGNFPGRFSGRQFSNSRSEMNVSTLELGDSALYLCASSLTTGPLNEQFFGPGTRLTVL.

As regards this clone: Additional DNA sequences in this sample encode the identical CDR3. This chain connects TRBV2 to TRBJ1-1, with TRBD1 identical over 8 bases. The CDR3 covers 12 residues. Unmatched junction bases numbered 1, after V lost 5 bases and J lost 5 bases. Germline-derived CDR1 and CDR2 are SNHLY and FYNNEI. CDR3 DNA: TGTGCCAGCAGTTACAGGGGGACTGAAGCTTTCTTT. Amino acids: CASSYRGTEAFF.

As DNA, the CDR3 is TGTGCCTGGATGGGGGGGTATAATTCACCCCTCCACTTT. Translating gives CAWMGGYNSPLHF. The V call is TRBV30, the J call TRBJ1-6; perhaps TRBD1 as D (5 bases). Looked up from germline, CDR1 is GTSNPN and CDR2 is SVGIG (reference sequence). Deletions cut 4 bases from V and 4 bases from J, with 8 bases between. The CDR3 is 13 amino acids.

The J gene is TRBJ2-3, the V gene TRBV9, with 8 positions matching TRBD2. From germline, CDR1 is SGDLS and CDR2 YYNGEE. Trimming at V came to 4 bases and at J to 0 bases, leaving 4 bases not matched to a gene. CDR3 length: 15 residues. The CDR3 reads CASSPRGGSTDTQYF. The CDR3 bases are TGTGCCAGCAGCCCCCGCGGGGGGAGCACAGATACGCAGTATTTT.

In DNA form, the CDR3 reads TGTGCCAGCTCGCCGACAAGAGACAGCTTGATTTATGGCTACACCTTC. Its protein is CASSPTRDSLIYGYTF. The gene calls are TRBV18 and TRBJ1-2, with D perhaps matching TRBD1 (5 bases). Trimming shortened V by 6 bases and J by 5 bases, and 22 bases separated the two germline ends. The CDR3 is 16 residues long. Germline V gene lookup returns CDR1 KGHSH and CDR2 LQKENI. Filled out from reference TRBV18 and TRBJ1-2, the complete variable domain reads NAGVMQNPRHLVRRRGQEARLRCSPMKGHSHVYWYRQLPEEGLKFMVYLQKENIIDESGMPKERFSAEFPKEGPSILRIQQVVRGDSAAYFCASSPTRDSLIYGYTFGSGTRLTVV.

The chain couples TRBV9 to TRBJ1-1; 7 bases are a match to TRBD1. The CDR3 is 16 amino acids. Germline V gene sequence: CDR1 SGDLS, CDR2 YYNGEE. V dropped 1 base and J dropped 6; count of bases not matched to a gene: 12. CDR3 loop: CASSVQGDTRLAEAFF. CDR3 in DNA: TGTGCCAGCAGCGTACAGGGGGACACTCGGTTGGCTGAAGCTTTCTTT.